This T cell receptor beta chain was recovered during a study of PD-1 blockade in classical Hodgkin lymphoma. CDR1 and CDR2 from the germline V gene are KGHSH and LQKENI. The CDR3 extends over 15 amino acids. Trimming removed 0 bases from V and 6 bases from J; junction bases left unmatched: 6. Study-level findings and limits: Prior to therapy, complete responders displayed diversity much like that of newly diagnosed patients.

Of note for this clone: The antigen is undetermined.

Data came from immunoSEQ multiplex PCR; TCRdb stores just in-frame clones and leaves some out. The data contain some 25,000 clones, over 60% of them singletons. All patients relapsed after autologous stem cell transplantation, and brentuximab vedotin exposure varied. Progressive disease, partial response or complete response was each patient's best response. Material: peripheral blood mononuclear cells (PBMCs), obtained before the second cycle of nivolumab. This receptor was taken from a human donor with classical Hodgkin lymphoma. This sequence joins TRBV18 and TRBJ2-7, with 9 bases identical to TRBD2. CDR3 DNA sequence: TGTGCCAGCTCACCACCGAGGGCTAGCGGGACCGAGCAGTACTTC. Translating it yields CASSPPRASGTEQYF. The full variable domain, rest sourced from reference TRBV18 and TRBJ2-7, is NAGVMQNPRHLVRRRGQEARLRCSPMKGHSHVYWYRQLPEEGLKFMVYLQKENIIDESGMPKERFSAEFPKEGPSILRIQQVVRGDSAAYFCASSPPRASGTEQYFGPGTRLTVT.